This entry features one TCR beta chain sequence. This record belongs to a study of shared clonotypes between healthy human individuals. Background on the study: Sampling drew on donors who were a couple of women and three men aged 18 to 49.

Naive CD8 populations comprised CD45RO-negative cells positively selected for CCR7, excluding terminally differentiated effector memory CD45RA+ cells. The CDR3 length is 18 residues. Germline V gene data show CDR1 as MNHEY and CDR2 as SMNVEV (reference sequence). J lost 0 bases, V lost 8 bases, and 12 bases had no gene match. The sorted-subset replicate PCRs were given around 190 ng DNA, which is about 29,000 T cell genomes. TCRdb keeps only in-frame clones here, not all; method: immunoSEQ multiplex PCR. The table includes approximately 1.9 million clones, 93% detected once. Source material: naive CD8+ T cells from PBMCs. The receptor comes from a man younger than 30 in good health. Some clones in this sample may be carry-over from other donors' samples. This chain joins TRBV27 and TRBJ1-5; 11 bases line up with TRBD1. CDR3 loop: CASAFSGQGVYSNQPQHF. As DNA, the CDR3 is TGTGCCAGCGCCTTTTCGGGACAGGGGGTTTATAGCAATCAGCCCCAGCATTTT.